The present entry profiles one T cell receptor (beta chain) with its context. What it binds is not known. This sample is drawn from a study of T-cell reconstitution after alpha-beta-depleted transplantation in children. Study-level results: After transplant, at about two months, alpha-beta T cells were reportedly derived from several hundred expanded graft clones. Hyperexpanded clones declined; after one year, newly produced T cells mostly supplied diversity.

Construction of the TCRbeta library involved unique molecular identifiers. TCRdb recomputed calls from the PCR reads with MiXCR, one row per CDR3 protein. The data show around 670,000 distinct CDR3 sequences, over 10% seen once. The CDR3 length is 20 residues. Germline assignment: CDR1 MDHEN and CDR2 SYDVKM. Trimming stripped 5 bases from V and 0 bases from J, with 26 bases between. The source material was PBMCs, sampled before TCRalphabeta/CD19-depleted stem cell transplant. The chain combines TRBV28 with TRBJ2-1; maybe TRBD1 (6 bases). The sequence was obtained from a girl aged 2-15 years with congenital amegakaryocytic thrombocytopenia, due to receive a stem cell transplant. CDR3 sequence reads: CASSTLFPTTGSPSYNEQFF. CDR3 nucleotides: TGTGCCAGCAGTACCCTCTTCCCAACCACAGGGAGCCCCTCCTACAATGAGCAGTTCTTC.